This T cell receptor (beta chain) was recovered during a study of neurological immune-mediated disorders. Unmatched junction bases numbered 8, after V lost 1 base and J lost 2 bases. The CDR3 has 16 residues. Germline values: CDR1 SGHVS, CDR2 FNYEAQ. Each CDR3 protein gets one entry after TCRdb re-called the 5' RACE reads with MiXCR. The sample lists approximately 80,000 distinct CDR3 sequences; roughly 4.3% were seen once. Findings and caveats of the study: HTLV-1-associated myelopathy had the most TCR clonal expansion, and multiple sclerosis had the least, less than healthy controls. Any association between clinical or MRI features and the multiple sclerosis repertoire cluster was absent.

This clonotype has ten or more counts. Its target is unknown. This sample's time point: longitudinal time-point 3. Unsorted libraries were prepared from 2 million PBMCs held at -80 C. The sample consisted of PBMCs. The chain combines TRBV7-6 with TRBJ2-7; 7 nucleotides align to TRBD1. This receptor was taken from a woman aged 60-75 years with multiple sclerosis. The CDR3 DNA follows: TGTGCCAGCAGCTTAGGTGGGACAGCGCCTCCCTACGAGCAGTACTTC. It translates to CASSLGGTAPPYEQYF.